The sequence of this T cell receptor beta chain was determined in a study of OX40 agonist ivuxolimab in advanced cancers. Some clones are missing from TCRdb's copy, which holds only in-frame ones; the method was immunoSEQ multiplex PCR. The sample has about 64,000 clones; 84% are singletons. This sample comprised CD4+ or CD8+ T cells sorted from blood, obtained in a trial of the OX40 agonist ivuxolimab. This TCR came from an adult with an advanced solid tumor such as melanoma, head and neck, liver or kidney cancer.

Here the CDR3 reads CASSVGTGGVYGYTF. CDR3 DNA sequence: TGTGCCAGCAGCGTGGGGACAGGGGGCGTCTATGGCTACACCTTC. V gene TRBV7-2 combines with J gene TRBJ1-2; 12 bases align to TRBD1. CDR1 is SGHTA, CDR2 FQGNSA, per germline. V trimming: 5 bases; J trimming: 4 bases; junction bases outside the gene matches: 5. This CDR3 is built from 15 residues.